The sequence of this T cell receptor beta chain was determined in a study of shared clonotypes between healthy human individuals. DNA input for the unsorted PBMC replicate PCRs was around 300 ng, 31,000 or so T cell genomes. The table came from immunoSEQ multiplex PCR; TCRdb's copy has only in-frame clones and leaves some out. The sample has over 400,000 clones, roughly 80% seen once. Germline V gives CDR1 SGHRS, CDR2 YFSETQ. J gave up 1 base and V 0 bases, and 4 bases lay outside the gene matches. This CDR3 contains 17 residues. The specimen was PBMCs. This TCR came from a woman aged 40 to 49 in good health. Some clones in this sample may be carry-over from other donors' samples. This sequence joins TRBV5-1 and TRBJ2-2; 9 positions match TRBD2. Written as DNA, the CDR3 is TGCGCCAGCAGCTTGGTGCCTAGCGGGGTGAACACCGGGGAGCTGTTTTTT. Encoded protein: CASSLVPSGVNTGELFF.